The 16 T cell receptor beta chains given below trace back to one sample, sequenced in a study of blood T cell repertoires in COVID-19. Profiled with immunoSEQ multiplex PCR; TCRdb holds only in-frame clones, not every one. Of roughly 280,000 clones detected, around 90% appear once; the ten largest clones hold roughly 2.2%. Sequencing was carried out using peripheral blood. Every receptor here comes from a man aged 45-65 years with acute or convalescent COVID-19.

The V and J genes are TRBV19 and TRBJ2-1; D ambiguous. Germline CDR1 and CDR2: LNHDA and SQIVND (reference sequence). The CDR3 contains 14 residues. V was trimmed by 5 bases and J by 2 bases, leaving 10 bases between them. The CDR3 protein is CASSVRVTYNEQFF. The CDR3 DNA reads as TGTGCCAGTAGTGTCCGAGTGACCTACAATGAGCAGTTCTTC.

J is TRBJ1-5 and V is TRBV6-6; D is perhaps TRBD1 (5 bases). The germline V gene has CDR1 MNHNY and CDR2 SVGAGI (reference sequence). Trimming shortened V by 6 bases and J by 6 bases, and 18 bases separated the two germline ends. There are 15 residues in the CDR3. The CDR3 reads CASSLIGDSGQPQHF. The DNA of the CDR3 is TGTGCCAGCAGCCTAATCGGGGACTCAGGTCAGCCCCAGCATTTT.

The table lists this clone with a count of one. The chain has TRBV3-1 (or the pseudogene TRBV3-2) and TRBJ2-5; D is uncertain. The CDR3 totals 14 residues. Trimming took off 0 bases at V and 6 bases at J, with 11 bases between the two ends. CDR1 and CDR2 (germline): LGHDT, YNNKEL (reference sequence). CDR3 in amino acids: CASSQDTVMKTQYF. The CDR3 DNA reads TGTGCCAGCAGCCAAGATACGGTGATGAAGACCCAGTACTTC.

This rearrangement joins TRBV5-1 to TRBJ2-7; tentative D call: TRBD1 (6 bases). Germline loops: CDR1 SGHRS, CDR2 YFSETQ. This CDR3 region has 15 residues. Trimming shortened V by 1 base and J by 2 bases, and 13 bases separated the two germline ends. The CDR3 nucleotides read TGCGCCAGCAGCTTGTCCCAGGGGCGCGCCTACGAGCAGTACTTC. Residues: CASSLSQGRAYEQYF.

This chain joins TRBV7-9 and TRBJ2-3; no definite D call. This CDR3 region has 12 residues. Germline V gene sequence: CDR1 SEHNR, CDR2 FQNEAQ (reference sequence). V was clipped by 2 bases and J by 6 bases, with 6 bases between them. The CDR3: CASSLLEDTQYF. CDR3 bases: TGTGCCAGCAGCTTACTCGAGGATACGCAGTATTTT. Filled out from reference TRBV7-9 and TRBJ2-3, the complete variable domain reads DTGVSQNPRHKITKRGQNVTFRCDPISEHNRLYWYRQTLGQGPEFLTYFQNEAQLEKSRLLSDRFSAERPKGSFSTLEIQRTEQGDSAMYLCASSLLEDTQYFGPGTRLTVL.

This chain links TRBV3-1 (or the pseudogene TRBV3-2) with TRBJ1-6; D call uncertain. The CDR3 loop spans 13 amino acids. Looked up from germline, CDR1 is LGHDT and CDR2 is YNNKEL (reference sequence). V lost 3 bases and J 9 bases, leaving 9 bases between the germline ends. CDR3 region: CASSHLERSPLHF. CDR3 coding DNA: TGTGCCAGCAGCCATTTAGAGCGTTCACCCCTCCACTTT.

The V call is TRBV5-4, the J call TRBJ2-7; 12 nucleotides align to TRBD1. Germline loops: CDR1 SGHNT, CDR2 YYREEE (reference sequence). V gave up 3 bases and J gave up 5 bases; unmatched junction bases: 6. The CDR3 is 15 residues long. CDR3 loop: CASSWGQGAFDEQYF. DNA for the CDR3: TGTGCCAGCAGCTGGGGACAGGGGGCTTTCGACGAGCAGTACTTC.

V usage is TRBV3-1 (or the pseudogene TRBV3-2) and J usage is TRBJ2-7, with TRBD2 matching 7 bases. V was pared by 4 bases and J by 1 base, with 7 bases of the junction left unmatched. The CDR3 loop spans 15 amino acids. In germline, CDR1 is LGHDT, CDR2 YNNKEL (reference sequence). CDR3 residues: CASSLLSGASYEQYF. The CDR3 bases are TGTGCCAGCAGCCTCTTGAGCGGGGCGTCCTACGAGCAGTACTTC.

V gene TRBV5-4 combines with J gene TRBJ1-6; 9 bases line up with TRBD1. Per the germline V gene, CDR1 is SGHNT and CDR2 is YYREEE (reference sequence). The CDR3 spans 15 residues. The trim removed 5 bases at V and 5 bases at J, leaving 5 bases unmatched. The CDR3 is CASRTGTGHNSPLHF. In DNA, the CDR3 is TGTGCCAGCAGAACCGGGACAGGGCATAATTCACCCCTCCACTTT.

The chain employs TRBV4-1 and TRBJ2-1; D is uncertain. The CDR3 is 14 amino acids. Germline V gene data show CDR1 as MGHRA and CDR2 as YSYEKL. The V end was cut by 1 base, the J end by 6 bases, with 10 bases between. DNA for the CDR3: TGCGCCAGCAGCCAAGTTTTTCAAATCAATGAGCAGTTCTTC. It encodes CASSQVFQINEQFF.

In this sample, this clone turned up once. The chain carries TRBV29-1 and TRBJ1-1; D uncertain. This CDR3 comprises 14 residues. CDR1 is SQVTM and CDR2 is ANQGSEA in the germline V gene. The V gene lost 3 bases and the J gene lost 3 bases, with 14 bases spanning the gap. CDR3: CSVETLVEDTEAFF. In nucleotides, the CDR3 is TGCAGCGTTGAGACGCTTGTTGAGGACACTGAAGCTTTCTTT.

CDR3 DNA sequence: TGTGCTAGTGGTTTGGATTCGAATGAGCAGTTCTTC. Translated: CASGLDSNEQFF. The gene calls are TRBV12-5 and TRBJ2-1; no clear D. Germline V lookup: CDR1 LGHNT, CDR2 FRNRAP. With 1 base removed from V and 7 bases from J, the gap between germline ends came to 5 bases. The CDR3 loop spans 12 amino acids.

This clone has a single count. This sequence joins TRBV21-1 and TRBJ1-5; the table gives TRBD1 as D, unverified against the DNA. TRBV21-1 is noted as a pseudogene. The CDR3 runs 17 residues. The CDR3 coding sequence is TGTGCCAGCAGCGGCACCGGGACAGGGCTCACAGATCAGCCCCAGCATTTT. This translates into CASSGTGTGLTDQPQHF.

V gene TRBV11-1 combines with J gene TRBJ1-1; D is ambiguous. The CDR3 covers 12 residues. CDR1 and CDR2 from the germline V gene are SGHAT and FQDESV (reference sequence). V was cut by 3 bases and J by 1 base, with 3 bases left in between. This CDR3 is CASSFKNTEAFF. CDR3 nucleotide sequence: TGTGCCAGCAGCTTTAAGAACACTGAAGCTTTCTTT.

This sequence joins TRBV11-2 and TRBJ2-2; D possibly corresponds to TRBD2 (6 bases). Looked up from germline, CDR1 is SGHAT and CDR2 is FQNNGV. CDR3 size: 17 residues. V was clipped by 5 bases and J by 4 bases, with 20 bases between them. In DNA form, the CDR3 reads TGTGCCAGCAGCGGGAGGACCCGCGGGCGTGCCACCGGGGAGCTGTTTTTT. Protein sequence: CASSGRTRGRATGELFF.

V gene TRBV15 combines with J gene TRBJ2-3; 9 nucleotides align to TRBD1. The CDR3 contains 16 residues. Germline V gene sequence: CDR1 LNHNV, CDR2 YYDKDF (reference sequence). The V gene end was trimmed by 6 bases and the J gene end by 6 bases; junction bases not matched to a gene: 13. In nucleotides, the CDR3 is TGTGCCACCAGTCGAAGGACAGGGGCCCTTTGGGATACGCAGTATTTT. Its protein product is CATSRRTGALWDTQYF. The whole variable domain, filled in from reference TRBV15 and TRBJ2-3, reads DAMVIQNPRYQVTQFGKPVTLSCSQTLNHNVMYWYQQKSSQAPKLLFHYYDKDFNNEADTPDNFQSRRPNTSFCFLDIRSPGLGDTAMYLCATSRRTGALWDTQYFGPGTRLTVL.